These 17 T cell receptor beta chains share one sample of origin, sequenced in a study of CD4 T cells in relation to SARS-CoV-2 and coronaviruses. Their antigen targets remain unknown. Unexposed donor CD4+ T cells date from 2011-2018, before the COVID-19 pandemic. The cells were cultured for 10 days before CD4+ T cells were isolated. Method: immunoSEQ multiplex PCR; TCRdb's copy keeps in-frame clones and lacks some. The sample contains about 26,000 clones, roughly 76% of which appear only once. Sequenced input: CD4+ T cells from PBMCs, cultured in vitro. These receptors all come from a human donor in good health.

V is TRBV6-5 and J is TRBJ2-7; D may match TRBD1 or TRBD2 (5 bases each). V was trimmed by 10 bases and J by 2 bases, leaving 18 bases between them. Per germline, CDR1 MNHEY and CDR2 SVGAGI. The CDR3 is 14 amino acids. The CDR3: CATLFPGQAYEQYF. The CDR3 nucleotides read TGTGCCACCTTGTTCCCGGGGCAGGCCTACGAGCAGTACTTC.

The CDR3 spells CASSQDRPFYEQYF. In nucleotides, the CDR3 is TGCGCCAGCAGCCAAGATCGTCCTTTCTACGAGCAGTACTTC. The chain couples TRBV4-3 to TRBJ2-7; D is uncertain. The CDR3 spans 14 residues. V gave up 0 bases and J gave up 3 bases, with 9 bases separating them. The germline V gene has CDR1 LGHNA and CDR2 YSLEER.

The gene calls are TRBV10-3 and TRBJ2-3, with D perhaps TRBD2 (5 bases). The CDR3 runs to 14 residues. Germline V CDR1 and CDR2: ENHRY, SYGVKD. Trimming removed 3 bases from V and 3 bases from J, with 10 bases in between. This chain's CDR3 is CAISDKAETDTQYF. For the CDR3, the DNA is TGTGCCATCAGTGATAAAGCGGAAACAGATACGCAGTATTTT.

The chain uses TRBV4-3 and TRBJ1-1; unclear D gene. The CDR3 totals 14 residues. The V end lost 1 base, the J end lost 0 bases, and 6 bases lay between the germline ends. Looked up from germline, CDR1 is LGHNA and CDR2 is YSLEER. CDR3 coding DNA: TGCGCCAGCAGCCAAGGCATAGTGAACACTGAAGCTTTCTTT. It translates to CASSQGIVNTEAFF.

The gene calls are TRBV6-2 or TRBV6-3 and TRBJ2-5; 10 bases are a match to TRBD2. Trimming cost V 2 bases and J 3 bases; bases outside gene matches: 6. The CDR3 sequence is 16 residues long. The V gene's germline CDR1 is MNHEY and CDR2 SVGEGT. The CDR3 sequence: CASSYKSGTSEETQYF. The CDR3 DNA reads as TGTGCCAGCAGTTACAAATCCGGGACTAGCGAAGAGACCCAGTACTTC.

This rearrangement joins TRBV5-1 to TRBJ2-3; 15 bases are a match to TRBD2. V lost 0 bases to trimming and J lost 5 bases; unmatched junction nucleotides: 7. CDR1 SGHRS and CDR2 YFSETQ come from the germline V gene. CDR3 length equals 18 residues. CDR3 amino acids: CASSLAGLAGGLVDTQYF. The CDR3 DNA follows: TGCGCCAGCAGCTTGGCCGGACTAGCGGGGGGGCTGGTAGATACGCAGTATTTT.

J is TRBJ2-7 and V is TRBV11-3; TRBD1 matches at 8 bases. This CDR3 has 14 amino acids. Germline trimming cut 4 bases from V and 5 bases from J; bases unmatched to any gene: 7. Germline V gene sequence: CDR1 SGHNT, CDR2 YENEEA. The chain's CDR3 is CASSYRDRSHEQYF. In DNA, the CDR3 is TGTGCCAGCAGCTATCGGGACAGGTCTCACGAGCAGTACTTC.

The chain uses TRBV11-2 and TRBJ2-7; perhaps TRBD2 as D (5 bases). V lost 2 bases and J lost 3, with 5 bases in between. This CDR3 comprises 12 residues. Germline assignment: CDR1 SGHAT and CDR2 FQNNGV. The CDR3 nucleotides are TGTGCCAGCAGCTTACGGGACTACGAGCAGTACTTC. Its translation: CASSLRDYEQYF.

The V and J genes are TRBV25-1 and TRBJ1-1; D remains ambiguous. The CDR3 is 12 amino acids. Germline V gives CDR1 MGHDK, CDR2 SYGVNS. V was trimmed by 2 bases and J by 8 bases, leaving 9 bases between them. The chain's CDR3 is CASSEEREEAFF. The CDR3 DNA sequence: TGTGCCAGCAGTGAAGAGAGGGAGGAAGCTTTCTTT.

The V gene is TRBV12-3 or TRBV12-4, the J gene TRBJ2-4; D not resolved. V was clipped by 3 bases and J by 4 bases, with 4 bases between them. The CDR3 spans 12 residues. The CDR3 here is CASSFGKNIQYF. The CDR3, as DNA: TGTGCCAGCAGTTTCGGGAAAAACATTCAGTACTTC.

This chain joins TRBV6-2 or TRBV6-3 and TRBJ2-6, with 8 bases matching TRBD1. With 6 bases clipped from V and 13 bases from J, the junction kept 8 bases outside the gene matches. CDR1 and CDR2 from the germline V gene are MNHEY and SVGEGT. The CDR3 has 13 residues. The CDR3 sequence: CASSRTGILVLTF. CDR3 nucleotide sequence: TGTGCCAGCAGCAGGACAGGGATTCTAGTCCTGACTTTC.

This clone was found a few times. This chain uses TRBV5-1 with TRBJ2-1; D ambiguous. V was trimmed by 1 base and J by 10 bases, leaving 15 bases between them. Germline values: CDR1 SGHRS, CDR2 YFSETQ. There are 14 residues in the CDR3. The CDR3 here is CASSLSAGLVEQFF. The DNA for the CDR3 is TGCGCCAGCAGCTTGTCGGCTGGTTTGGTGGAGCAGTTCTTC.

V is TRBV5-1 and J is TRBJ2-3, with 10 bases aligning to TRBD2. Unmatched junction bases numbered 12, after V lost 4 bases and J lost 4 bases. This CDR3 contains 17 residues. Germline CDR1 reads SGHRS; CDR2 reads YFSETQ. The CDR3 DNA is TGCGCCAGCAGCCCGAACGTCCGGCTAGCGGGAGCAGATACGCAGTATTTT. Protein sequence: CASSPNVRLAGADTQYF.

J is TRBJ2-5 and V is TRBV24-1; D could derive from TRBD1 or TRBD2 (6 bases each). The CDR3 runs to 15 residues. The V gene's germline CDR1 is KGHDR and CDR2 SFDVKD. Trimming took off 3 bases at V and 5 bases at J, with 15 bases between the two ends. Here the CDR3 reads CATSDPGAGEETQYF. CDR3 nucleotide sequence: TGTGCCACCAGTGATCCGGGGGCCGGGGAGGAGACCCAGTACTTC.

The CDR3 bases are TGTGGCTCAGGGCAGGAGACCCAGTACTTC. Its protein product is CGSGQETQYF. V usage is TRBV2 and J usage is TRBJ2-5, with D tentatively TRBD1 (5 bases). Germline V CDR1 and CDR2: SNHLY, FYNNEI. The CDR3 runs to 10 residues.

Judged by abundance, this clone is large. This specimen includes other DNA sequences encoding the same CDR3. This chain connects TRBV29-1 to TRBJ2-3; D may be TRBD1 (5 bases). Germline CDR1 SQVTM, CDR2 ANQGSEA. V lost 5 bases and J 1 base, leaving 10 bases between the germline ends. The CDR3 sequence is 13 residues long. The CDR3 DNA sequence: TGCAGCGTTCGGCAGGGCGGCACAGATACGCAGTATTTT. Protein: CSVRQGGTDTQYF.

This chain links TRBV12-3 or TRBV12-4 with TRBJ2-5; 8 nucleotides line up with TRBD2. J lost 3 bases, V lost 6 bases, and 3 bases had no gene match. The CDR3 extends over 13 amino acids. DNA of the CDR3: TGTGCCAGCAGCCCGGGGGGGAAAGAGACCCAGTACTTC. Protein product: CASSPGGKETQYF.